This T cell receptor (beta chain) stems from a study of CD8 T cells in Susac syndrome. The RNA, about 0.45 to 1 ug, was put through reverse transcription using random hexamers. Each CDR3 protein gets one entry after TCRdb re-called the immunoSEQ multiplex PCR reads with MiXCR. The sample lists about 21,000 distinct CDR3 sequences, 85% to 95% seen once, with roughly 0.25% in the top ten. This CDR3 comprises 12 residues. V was clipped by 6 bases and J by 10 bases, with 13 bases between them. The TCR sequence derives from a human donor in good health. The chain is built from TRBV12-3 or TRBV12-4 and TRBJ2-1; a possible D gene is TRBD2 (7 bases). Sequenced input: CD8+ T cells from PBMCs. Here the CDR3 DNA reads TGTGCCAGCAGCCCGGGGGGCGTGGAGCAGTTCTTC. Its protein product is CASSPGGVEQFF.